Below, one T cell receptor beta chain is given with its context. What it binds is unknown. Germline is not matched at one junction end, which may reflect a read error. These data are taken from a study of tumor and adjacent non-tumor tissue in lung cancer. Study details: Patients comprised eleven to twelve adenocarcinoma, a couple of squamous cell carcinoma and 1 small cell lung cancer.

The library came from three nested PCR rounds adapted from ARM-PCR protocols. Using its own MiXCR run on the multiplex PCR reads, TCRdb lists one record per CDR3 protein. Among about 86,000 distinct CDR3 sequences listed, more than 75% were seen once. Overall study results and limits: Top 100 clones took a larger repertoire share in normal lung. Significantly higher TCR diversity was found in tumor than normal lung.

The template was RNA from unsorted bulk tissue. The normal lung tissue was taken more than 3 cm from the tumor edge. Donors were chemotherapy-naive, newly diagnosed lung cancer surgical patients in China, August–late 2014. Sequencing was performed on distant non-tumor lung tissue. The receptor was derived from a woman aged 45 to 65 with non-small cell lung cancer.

The CDR3 DNA is TGTGCCGGCAGCTTATGGGGCCAGCTAGCGACGGATACGCAGTATTTT. As protein: CAGSLWGQLATDTQYF. The chain uses TRBV11-2 and TRBJ2-3, with TRBD2 as a possible D gene (6 bases). The CDR3 consists of 16 residues. From germline, CDR1 is SGHAT and CDR2 FQNNGV. The variable domain in full, completed from reference TRBV11-2 and TRBJ2-3, reads EAGVAQSPRYKIIEKRQSVAFWCNPISGHATLYWYQQILGQGPKLLIQFQNNGVVDDSQLPKDRFSAERLKGVDSTLKIQPAKLEDSAVYLCAGSLWGQLATDTQYFGPGTRLTVL.